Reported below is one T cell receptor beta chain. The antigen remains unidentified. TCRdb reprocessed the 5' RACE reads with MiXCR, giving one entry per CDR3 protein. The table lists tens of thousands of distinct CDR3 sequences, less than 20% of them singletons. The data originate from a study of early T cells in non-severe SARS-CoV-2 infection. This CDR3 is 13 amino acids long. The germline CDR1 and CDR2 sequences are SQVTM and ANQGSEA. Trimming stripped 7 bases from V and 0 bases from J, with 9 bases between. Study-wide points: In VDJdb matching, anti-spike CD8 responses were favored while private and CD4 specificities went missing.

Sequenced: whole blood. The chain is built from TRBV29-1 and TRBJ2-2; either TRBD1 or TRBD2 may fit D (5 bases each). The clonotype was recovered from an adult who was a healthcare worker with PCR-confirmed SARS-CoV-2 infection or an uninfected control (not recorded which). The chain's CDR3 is CSGGTANTGELFF. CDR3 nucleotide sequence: TGCAGCGGGGGGACGGCGAACACCGGGGAGCTGTTTTTT.